This T cell receptor beta chain is drawn from a study of PD-1 blockade in classical Hodgkin lymphoma. The wider study: Every 2 weeks, patients had 3 mg/kg nivolumab intravenously. Findings and caveats of the study: Lower baseline TCR diversity marked trial partial responders and progressors. Individuals who commenced nivolumab within less than 1 year of ASCT were excluded. While CD8+ TCR diversity did not rise significantly by C4D1, CD4+ TCR diversity did.

The CDR3 spans 13 residues. Germline V CDR1 and CDR2: MNHNS, SASEGT. Trimming took 1 base from V and 4 from J, leaving 8 bases between them. As for this clone: What it binds is unknown.

Profiling relied on immunoSEQ multiplex PCR, and the TCRdb table lists in-frame clones only, not all of them. There are tens of thousands of clones in the sample; about 75% occur only once, and roughly 12% lies in the top ten. The sample's time point: cycle 4 day 1 (C4D1), after 6 weeks of nivolumab. Brentuximab vedotin exposure varied among the patients, all of whom had relapsed after autologous stem cell transplantation. V usage is TRBV6-1 and J usage is TRBJ2-7; no reliable D call. The sample was peripheral blood mononuclear cells (PBMCs), taken before the fourth cycle of nivolumab. This clonotype originated in a human donor with classical Hodgkin lymphoma. The CDR3: CASSEGPDYEQYF. CDR3 nucleotide sequence: TGTGCCAGCAGTGAAGGGCCCGATTACGAGCAGTACTTC.